This section outlines one T cell receptor beta chain sequence together with its context. The antigen is undetermined. The entry originates in a study of siplizumab effects on memory and regulatory T cells. V was shortened by 1 base and J by 2 bases, with 8 bases between the two germline ends. From germline, CDR1 is LGHNT and CDR2 FRNRAP. The CDR3 has 14 residues. Regarding the study as a whole: Solely a minor proportion of alloreactive clones could be assigned to unstimulated subsets.

Profiling relied on immunoSEQ multiplex PCR, and the TCRdb table lists in-frame clones only, not all of them. The sample has 50,000 to 55,000 clones, 95% to 97% seen once. The receptor was derived from a human donor in good health. Sequenced material: naive CD4+ T cells sorted from blood. The chain combines TRBV12-5 with TRBJ1-2; a weak D match, TRBD1 (5 bases). The DNA for the CDR3 is TGTGCTAGTGGTTTGGCCCGGGGGAACTATGGCTACACCTTC. This encodes CASGLARGNYGYTF. Full variable domain (remainder filled in from reference TRBV12-5 and TRBJ1-2): DARVTQTPRHKVTEMGQEVTMRCQPILGHNTVFWYRQTMMQGLELLAYFRNRAPLDDSGMPKDRFSAEMPDATLATLKIQPSEPRDSAVYFCASGLARGNYGYTFGSGTRLTVV.